This TCR beta chain was recovered during a study of T cell changes during pregnancy in multiple sclerosis. From germline, CDR1 is ENHRY and CDR2 SYGVKD. The J segment lost 7 bases and the V segment lost 6 bases, leaving 8 bases of the junction unmatched. This CDR3 region has 13 residues. Here immunoSEQ multiplex PCR was the method, and the copy in TCRdb shows in-frame clones only, minus some. This table holds 35,000 to 45,000 clones, roughly 88% found once. The chain has TRBV10-3 and TRBJ2-7, with 8 bases matching TRBD1. This TCR came from a female donor in good health, enrolled as a control in a pregnancy study. Sequencing used peripheral blood, obtained in the second trimester of pregnancy. The CDR3 spells CAISAGGEEEQYF. The CDR3 DNA is TGTGCCATCAGCGCAGGGGGCGAGGAGGAGCAGTACTTC.